The 18 T cell receptor beta chains in this list originate from one sample, sequenced in a study of blood T cell repertoires in COVID-19. Assay: immunoSEQ multiplex PCR; the TCRdb copy retains only in-frame clones and omits some. This repertoire shows under 200,000 clones, roughly four fifths found once; its top ten account for more than 9.5%. Material for sequencing was PBMCs or T cells enriched from blood (not recorded which). The receptor set was obtained from a man in his fifties who had recovered from COVID-19.

This clone has a handful of counts. This chain joins TRBV19 and TRBJ2-5, with 8 nucleotides matching TRBD2. V gave up 6 bases and J gave up 2 bases; unmatched junction bases: 11. Germline loops: CDR1 LNHDA, CDR2 SQIVND (reference sequence). The CDR3 has 16 residues. The CDR3 here is CASSPITSGEQETQYF. CDR3 bases: TGTGCCAGTAGCCCTATCACTAGCGGTGAACAAGAGACCCAGTACTTC.

The chain couples TRBV6-1 to TRBJ2-5; tentative D call: TRBD1 (5 bases). With 2 bases removed from V and 5 bases from J, the gap between germline ends came to 15 bases. The CDR3 spans 15 residues. Germline V gene sequence: CDR1 MNHNS, CDR2 SASEGT. This chain's CDR3 is CASSERWQGRETQYF. Written as DNA, the CDR3 is TGTGCCAGCAGTGAAAGATGGCAGGGTCGGGAGACCCAGTACTTC.

The J gene is TRBJ2-3, the V gene TRBV28; 15 bases line up with TRBD2. This CDR3 region has 16 residues. The trim removed 4 bases at V and 4 bases at J, leaving 3 bases unmatched. Germline CDR1 reads MDHEN; CDR2 reads SYDVKM. In nucleotides, the CDR3 is TGTGCCAGCAGTTCCGGGACTAGCGGGAGGTCAGATACGCAGTATTTT. This codes for CASSSGTSGRSDTQYF.

The chain combines TRBV15 with TRBJ1-6; D is perhaps TRBD1 (6 bases). Germline V gene sequence: CDR1 LNHNV, CDR2 YYDKDF (reference sequence). The CDR3 runs to 17 residues. V lost 1 base to trimming and J lost 0 bases, with 10 bases between them. The CDR3 is CATSRVRGSSYNSPLHF. CDR3 sequence (DNA): TGTGCCACCAGCAGAGTTAGGGGGAGCTCCTATAATTCACCCCTCCACTTT.

The chain recombines TRBV7-3 with TRBJ2-1, with 14 bases identical to TRBD2. The J segment lost 6 bases and the V segment lost 5 bases, leaving 3 bases of the junction unmatched. The CDR3 sequence is 15 residues long. Germline V gene sequence: CDR1 SGHTA, CDR2 FQGTGA. The CDR3 loop reads CASSPGLAGVNEQFF. The DNA for the CDR3 is TGTGCCAGCAGCCCGGGACTAGCGGGAGTCAATGAGCAGTTCTTC.

The chain is built from TRBV29-1 and TRBJ2-7; weak D call: TRBD2 (5 bases). Trimming removed 4 bases at V and 0 bases at J, with 7 bases between. CDR1 SQVTM and CDR2 ANQGSEA come from the germline V gene. This CDR3 region has 12 residues. CDR3: CSVARDSYEQYF. In nucleotides, the CDR3 is TGCAGCGTTGCTCGGGACTCCTACGAGCAGTACTTC.

The V call is TRBV3-1 (or the pseudogene TRBV3-2), the J call TRBJ2-2; tentatively, D is TRBD2 (5 bases). This CDR3 is 14 amino acids long. V was clipped by 1 base and J by 4 bases, with 7 bases between them. The V gene's germline CDR1 is LGHDT and CDR2 YNNKEL (reference sequence). The CDR3 protein is CASSQVGSTGELFF. The CDR3 bases are TGTGCCAGCAGCCAAGTTGGGAGCACCGGGGAGCTGTTTTTT.

The chain combines TRBV7-9 with TRBJ2-3, with 13 bases aligning to TRBD2. The ends lost 5 bases at V and 5 bases at J; junction bases unmatched: 10. Germline lookup yields CDR1 SEHNR and CDR2 FQNEAQ (reference sequence). CDR3 length equals 17 residues. The CDR3 nucleotides read TGTGCCAGCAGCCCATTGGGGACTAGCGGGAATCAAGATACGCAGTATTTT. It codes for CASSPLGTSGNQDTQYF.

The gene calls are TRBV2 and TRBJ2-7, with TRBD1 matching over 10 bases. Germline CDR1 and CDR2: SNHLY and FYNNEI. The CDR3 sequence is 15 residues long. The trim removed 8 bases at V and 2 bases at J, leaving 9 bases unmatched. The CDR3 DNA follows: TGTGCCAGCCGCCTAAAGGACAGGGGGGCCTACGAGCAGTACTTC. Encoded protein: CASRLKDRGAYEQYF.

This chain uses TRBV7-3 with TRBJ1-1, with TRBD1 matching over 9 bases. Germline assignment: CDR1 SGHTA and CDR2 FQGTGA. With V trimmed by 6 bases and J by 6 bases, 5 bases remained unmatched. The CDR3 is made up of 13 amino acids. CDR3 bases: TGTGCCAGCAGAACAGGGGGCAACTCTGAAGCTTTCTTT. This sequence encodes CASRTGGNSEAFF.

This clone was picked up one time. The rearrangement uses TRBV5-1 and TRBJ2-5, with TRBD2 matching 8 bases. The CDR3 length is 14 residues. V lost 4 bases, J lost 5 bases, and 7 bases stayed unmatched. Germline CDR1 and CDR2: SGHRS and YFSETQ. For the CDR3, the DNA is TGCGCCAGCAGCCCCGGGGGGGTCGTTGAGACCCAGTACTTC. This gives the protein CASSPGGVVETQYF.

V usage is TRBV5-1 and J usage is TRBJ2-7; 12 bases agree with TRBD1. J lost 0 bases, V lost 4 bases, and 2 bases had no gene match. The CDR3 covers 15 residues. Germline CDR1 is SGHRS and CDR2 is YFSETQ. The CDR3 DNA is TGCGCCAGCAGCGTGGGACAGGGGGCCTCCTACGAGCAGTACTTC. This codes for CASSVGQGASYEQYF.

The V and J genes are TRBV30 and TRBJ1-6; 9 bases match TRBD1. With V trimmed by 8 bases and J by 0 bases, 5 bases remained unmatched. The CDR3 has 15 amino acids. The germline CDR1 and CDR2 sequences are GTSNPN and SVGIG (reference sequence). CDR3 DNA: TGTGCCGGTCGACAGGGGGTCTCCTATAATTCACCCCTCCACTTT. It specifies CAGRQGVSYNSPLHF. Full variable domain (missing parts from reference TRBV30 and TRBJ1-6): SQTIHQWPATLVQPVGSPLSLECTVEGTSNPNLYWYRQAAGRGLQLLFYSVGIGQISSEVPQNLSASRPQDRQFILSSKKLLLSDSGFYLCAGRQGVSYNSPLHFGNGTRLTVT.

The chain has TRBV18 and TRBJ2-2; D gene unclear. This CDR3 region has 15 residues. The V end lost 5 bases, the J end lost 5 bases, and 15 bases lay between the germline ends. The germline gives CDR1 KGHSH, CDR2 LQKENI. The CDR3 sequence is CASSFGRGQTGELFF. The CDR3 DNA sequence: TGTGCCAGCTCATTTGGGCGTGGCCAGACCGGGGAGCTGTTTTTT.

The J gene is TRBJ2-6, the V gene TRBV7-8; D might be TRBD1 (5 bases). CDR3 length: 17 amino acids. The germline V and J ends were trimmed by 4 bases and 0 bases, with 13 bases remaining between them. CDR1 and CDR2 (germline): SGHVS, FQNEAQ. CDR3 amino acids: CASSYAARDSGANVLTF. The DNA for the CDR3 is TGTGCCAGCAGCTATGCCGCCAGGGACTCTGGGGCCAACGTCCTGACTTTC.

The V call is TRBV7-2, the J call TRBJ1-1; TRBD1 agrees at 12 bases. This CDR3 region has 14 residues. V lost 4 bases and J lost 7; bases outside the gene matches: 4. Germline V CDR1 and CDR2: SGHTA, FQGNSA. DNA for the CDR3: TGTGCCAGCAGCTCGGGACAGGGGGCCGGTGAAGCTTTCTTT. The encoded protein is CASSSGQGAGEAFF.

J is TRBJ2-2 and V is TRBV2; 14 nucleotides line up with TRBD2. This CDR3 is 19 amino acids long. Germline-derived CDR1 and CDR2 are SNHLY and FYNNEI. V lost 8 bases and J lost 0; bases outside the gene matches: 11. The CDR3 DNA is TGTGCCAGCTTACGCCAGACTAGCGGGAGGGCCTCGAACACCGGGGAGCTGTTTTTT. This encodes CASLRQTSGRASNTGELFF.

V and J are TRBV27 and TRBJ2-7, with 7 bases lining up with TRBD2. The CDR3 length is 14 residues. J lost 3 bases, V lost 2 bases, and 4 bases had no gene match. Per germline, CDR1 MNHEY and CDR2 SMNVEV (reference sequence). The CDR3 bases are TGTGCCAGCAGTTTAGAGCCGGGGGGCTACGAGCAGTACTTC. Encoded protein: CASSLEPGGYEQYF.